The 27 T cell receptor beta chains listed next were all sequenced from one sample in a study of T cells in Graves' hyperthyroidism and ophthalmopathy. Researchers amplified the TCR beta CDR3 regions from RNA transcripts. Primed by the HTBI set, a first-round RT-PCR was run on the TCR CDR3. Using its own MiXCR run on the multiplex PCR reads, TCRdb lists one record per CDR3 protein. The sample records about 640,000 distinct CDR3 sequences, less than 25% being singletons. The sample consisted of blood. The receptors here all came from a man aged 25-40 years with Graves' ophthalmopathy.

The chain uses TRBV6-2 or TRBV6-3 and TRBJ2-5; D is possibly TRBD2 (7 bases). The CDR3 runs 17 residues. Trimming took 2 bases from V and 0 from J, leaving 16 bases between them. Germline assignment: CDR1 MNHEY and CDR2 SVGEGT. Here the CDR3 reads CASSYGGLAEHQETQYF. CDR3 sequence (DNA): TGTGCCAGCAGTTACGGGGGGCTAGCGGAGCACCAAGAGACCCAGTACTTC.

This clonotype has a count of ten or more. This chain joins TRBV6-1 and TRBJ2-7; 11 positions match TRBD2. This CDR3 is 16 amino acids long. V trimming: 2 bases; J trimming: 0 bases; junction bases outside the gene matches: 3. CDR1 is MNHNS, CDR2 SASEGT, per germline. CDR3 nucleotides: TGTGCCAGCAGTGAATGGGGGACTAGCGGCTCCTACGAGCAGTACTTC. Its protein product is CASSEWGTSGSYEQYF.

This clonotype was detected only a few times. V is TRBV30 and J is TRBJ2-1; D unresolved. V was trimmed by 2 bases and J by 4 bases, leaving 9 bases between them. The CDR3 has 13 amino acids. Germline V gives CDR1 GTSNPN, CDR2 SVGIG (reference sequence). The CDR3 coding sequence is TGTGCCTGGAGTTCGGCGGAATACAATGAGCAGTTCTTC. The encoded protein is CAWSSAEYNEQFF.

The V and J genes are TRBV25-1 and TRBJ2-5; no reliable D call. Germline values: CDR1 MGHDK, CDR2 SYGVNS. V lost 4 bases and J lost 5, with 14 bases in between. The CDR3 contains 14 residues. For the CDR3, the DNA is TGTGCCAGCAGTGGACGTTTTCTACAGGAGACCCAGTACTTC. Its translation: CASSGRFLQETQYF.

This clonotype has ten or more counts. The V gene is TRBV29-1, the J gene TRBJ1-1; D not certain. The CDR3 consists of 12 residues. The ends were cut back, 5 bases at V and 7 bases at J, with 14 bases in the middle. Germline V gene data show CDR1 as SQVTM and CDR2 as ANQGSEA. CDR3 DNA: TGCAGCGTTAAGGAGACAAGAGATGAAGCTTTCTTT. It codes for CSVKETRDEAFF. Full variable domain (rest looked up from reference TRBV29-1 and TRBJ1-1): SAVISQKPSRDICQRGTSLTIQCQVDSQVTMMFWYRQQPGQSLTLIATANQGSEATYESGFVIDKFPISRPNLTFSTLTVSNMSPEDSSIYLCSVKETRDEAFFGQGTRLTVV.

This clonotype was counted once. The J gene is TRBJ2-7, the V gene TRBV27, with 14 bases that match TRBD2. Trimming at V came to 5 bases and at J to 6 bases, leaving 9 bases not matched to a gene. The germline V gene has CDR1 MNHEY and CDR2 SMNVEV (reference sequence). The CDR3 contains 16 residues. The CDR3 region has the DNA TGTGCCAGCAGTACATCCGGGACTAGCGGGAGTCGCGAGCAGTACTTC. Protein: CASSTSGTSGSREQYF.

To note about this clonotype: Here the CDR3 omits its conserved ending phenylalanine or tryptophan, so a read error is the likely source. The J gene is TRBJ2-5, the V gene TRBV2; D gene uncertain. V lost 6 bases and J 5 bases, leaving 7 bases between the germline ends. Germline V gene data show CDR1 as SNHLY and CDR2 as FYNNEI. The CDR3 is made up of 11 amino acids. CDR3 sequence: CASSLSETQYL. In DNA, the CDR3 is TGTGCCAGCAGCCTTTCTGAGACCCAGTACTTA.

This chain connects TRBV28 to TRBJ1-5; 9 nucleotides align to TRBD1. Germline V gene sequence: CDR1 MDHEN, CDR2 SYDVKM. The CDR3 consists of 14 residues. Germline trimming cut 8 bases from V and 0 bases from J; bases unmatched to any gene: 2. CDR3: CASWDRASNQPQHF. CDR3 nucleotide sequence: TGTGCCAGCTGGGACAGGGCTAGCAATCAGCCCCAGCATTTT.

This clonotype was recorded at least ten times. The chain is built from TRBV20-1 and TRBJ2-1; possible D gene TRBD2, 5 bases. The V gene lost 1 base and the J gene lost 9 bases, with 16 bases spanning the gap. Germline CDR1 and CDR2: DFQATT and SNEGSKA (reference sequence). The CDR3 has 14 residues. CDR3 region: CSARVQRTPGEQFF. CDR3 DNA sequence: TGCAGTGCTAGAGTTCAGCGGACCCCCGGTGAGCAGTTCTTC.

The rearrangement links TRBV20-1 to TRBJ2-1; D may match TRBD1 or TRBD2 (5 bases each). V lost 4 bases, J lost 5 bases, and 21 bases lay in between. This CDR3 comprises 16 residues. Germline V CDR1 and CDR2: DFQATT, SNEGSKA (reference sequence). Here the CDR3 reads CSAIRDLNFPHNEQFF. In DNA form, the CDR3 reads TGCAGTGCTATCCGGGACCTCAACTTTCCACACAATGAGCAGTTCTTC.

The genes are TRBV18 and TRBJ2-4; the match to TRBD2 covers 8 bases. The CDR3 is 17 amino acids. Germline CDR1 is KGHSH and CDR2 is LQKENI. J was trimmed by 5 bases and V by 0 bases; bases with no gene match: 9. This chain's CDR3 is CASSPPIGRALENIQYF. Here the CDR3 DNA reads TGTGCCAGCTCACCACCTATCGGGAGGGCCCTCGAAAACATTCAGTACTTC.

This chain uses TRBV20-1 with TRBJ2-3; D uncertain. Germline values: CDR1 DFQATT, CDR2 SNEGSKA (reference sequence). This CDR3 is built from 12 residues. The CDR3 DNA is TGCTCCGGGCAGATTAGCACAGATACGCAGTATTTT. Its protein product is CSGQISTDTQYF.

With respect to this clonotype: This may arise from a read error, as a much more abundant clone is one base away. The chain uses TRBV9 and TRBJ2-1; 7 nucleotides align to TRBD1. Germline V gene lookup returns CDR1 SGDLS and CDR2 YYNGEE. The CDR3 sequence is 15 residues long. Trimming took 0 bases from V and 2 from J; bases not matched to a gene: 2. CDR3 nucleotide sequence: TGTGCCAGCAGCGTAGAGGGACAGCCCTACAATGAGCAGTTCTTC. Translation gives CASSVEGQPYNEQFF.

The chain links TRBV4-1 to TRBJ2-7; 9 nucleotides align to TRBD1. Germline V gene lookup returns CDR1 MGHRA and CDR2 YSYEKL. Trimming removed 1 base from V and 7 bases from J; junction bases left unmatched: 8. This CDR3 region has 15 residues. The CDR3 protein is CASSQVLQGALEQYF. The CDR3 nucleotides are TGCGCCAGCAGCCAAGTTTTACAGGGGGCGCTTGAGCAGTACTTC.

V and J are TRBV12-3 or TRBV12-4 and TRBJ1-2, with a possible D match to TRBD1 (6 bases). This CDR3 spans 14 amino acids. With 7 bases removed from V and 2 bases from J, the gap between germline ends came to 14 bases. The CDR3 reads CASTYRVANYGYTF. The CDR3 DNA sequence: TGTGCCAGCACCTACAGGGTAGCGAACTATGGCTACACCTTC.

This clonotype turned up a few times. The V gene is TRBV28, the J gene TRBJ1-4; D not resolved. Germline CDR1 is MDHEN and CDR2 is SYDVKM. The length of the CDR3 is 12 residues. Between the trimmed V and J ends, which lost 5 bases and 7 bases, there was a span of 8 bases. CDR3 sequence: CASSLSGEKLFF. Written as DNA, the CDR3 is TGTGCCAGCAGTCTCTCGGGTGAAAAACTGTTTTTT.

In its sample, this clonotype was seen many times. The genes are TRBV18 and TRBJ1-1, with TRBD1 as a possible D gene (6 bases). Germline V gives CDR1 KGHSH, CDR2 LQKENI. The V end was cut by 5 bases, the J end by 2 bases, with 12 bases between. This CDR3 comprises 14 residues. CDR3 coding DNA: TGTGCCAGCTCAAACCAACAGGGAAACACTGAAGCTTTCTTT. It is translated as CASSNQQGNTEAFF. The full variable domain, rest sourced from reference TRBV18 and TRBJ1-1, is NAGVMQNPRHLVRRRGQEARLRCSPMKGHSHVYWYRQLPEEGLKFMVYLQKENIIDESGMPKERFSAEFPKEGPSILRIQQVVRGDSAAYFCASSNQQGNTEAFFGQGTRLTVV.

This clonotype was picked up many times. The V call is TRBV5-1, the J call TRBJ2-7; possibly TRBD2 for D (5 bases). The CDR3 has 16 residues. V was clipped by 0 bases and J by 2 bases, with 15 bases between them. From germline, CDR1 is SGHRS and CDR2 YFSETQ. Here the CDR3 reads CASSLERPSGTYEQYF. The DNA of the CDR3 is TGCGCCAGCAGCTTGGAACGCCCGAGCGGAACCTACGAGCAGTACTTC.

The sample holds many counts of this clonotype. V and J are TRBV9 and TRBJ1-2; D perhaps matches TRBD1 (5 bases). The V gene's germline CDR1 is SGDLS and CDR2 YYNGEE. Trimming took off 0 bases at V and 7 bases at J, with 10 bases between the two ends. The CDR3 has 13 amino acids. This CDR3 reads CASSVDRNSGYTF. The CDR3 DNA sequence: TGTGCCAGCAGCGTAGACAGGAATAGTGGCTACACCTTC.

This clonotype was seen ten or more times. V gene TRBV3-1 combines with J gene TRBJ1-1, with 8 bases aligning to TRBD1. CDR1 is LGHDT, CDR2 YNNKEL, per germline (reference sequence). V shed 0 bases and J 3 bases; nucleotides not matched to a gene: 3. The CDR3 runs 15 residues. The CDR3 DNA sequence: TGTGCCAGCAGCCAAGATTTACAGGGGGACACTGAAGCTTTCTTT. Translating it yields CASSQDLQGDTEAFF.

In its sample, this clonotype was seen many times. CDR3: CASSPGLAGVEQYF. As DNA, the CDR3 is TGTGCCAGCTCACCGGGACTAGCGGGAGTCGAGCAGTACTTC. The gene calls are TRBV11-2 and TRBJ2-7; 14 bases match TRBD2. Looked up from germline, CDR1 is SGHAT and CDR2 is FQNNGV. V lost 8 bases to trimming and J lost 6 bases; unmatched junction nucleotides: 6. CDR3 length: 14 amino acids.

In the case of this clonotype: A read error may account for a junction end that differs from germline. The CDR3 region is CSARGTEVNSPLHF. CDR3 in DNA: TGCAGTGCCAGAGGGACAGAAGTTAATTCACCCCTCCACTTT. This chain joins TRBV20-1 and TRBJ1-6, with 7 positions matching TRBD1. CDR1 is DFQATT, CDR2 SNEGSKA, per germline (reference sequence). This CDR3 is built from 14 residues.

In this sample, this clonotype turned up a few times. The chain employs TRBV7-9 and TRBJ2-7; 13 bases map to TRBD2. Germline V lookup: CDR1 SEHNR, CDR2 FQNEAQ (reference sequence). The length of the CDR3 is 15 residues. V shed 8 bases, J shed 3 bases, and the junction held 7 bases outside the gene matches. The CDR3 DNA reads as TGTGCCAGCGGCACCTGGACTAGCGGGAGCTACGAGCAGTACTTC. Translation gives CASGTWTSGSYEQYF.

This clonotype was detected ten times or more. The J gene is TRBJ2-7, the V gene TRBV11-2, with 7 positions matching TRBD2. Germline CDR1 SGHAT, CDR2 FQNNGV. Trimming at V came to 1 base and at J to 4 bases, leaving 7 bases not matched to a gene. CDR3 length: 15 amino acids. The CDR3 sequence is CASSLGREALYEQYF. The CDR3 coding sequence is TGTGCCAGCAGCTTAGGACGGGAGGCGCTTTACGAGCAGTACTTC.

V and J are TRBV7-9 and TRBJ2-3; 10 bases are a match to TRBD2. From germline, CDR1 is SEHNR and CDR2 FQNEAQ (reference sequence). V lost 1 base, J lost 6 bases, and 16 bases stayed unmatched. The CDR3 runs 19 residues. CDR3 region: CASSLGGLAGEQALDTQYF. The CDR3, as DNA: TGTGCCAGCAGCTTAGGGGGGCTAGCGGGAGAACAGGCCCTGGATACGCAGTATTTT. The full variable domain, rest sourced from reference TRBV7-9 and TRBJ2-3, is DTGVSQNPRHKITKRGQNVTFRCDPISEHNRLYWYRQTLGQGPEFLTYFQNEAQLEKSRLLSDRFSAERPKGSFSTLEIQRTEQGDSAMYLCASSLGGLAGEQALDTQYFGPGTRLTVL.

This clonotype was seen once. Given a much more abundant clone one base away, this may be a read error. The chain combines TRBV28 with TRBJ1-5, with 7 bases that match TRBD1. V shed 6 bases and J 12 bases; nucleotides not matched to a gene: 8. Germline V CDR1 and CDR2: MDHEN, SYDVKM. The CDR3 length is 12 residues. Written as DNA, the CDR3 is TGTGCCAGCAGCCTAGGGGACAGCTTCCAGCATTTT. The encoded protein is CASSLGDSFQHF.

This chain links TRBV30 with TRBJ1-1; tentative D call: TRBD1 (5 bases). The CDR3 loop spans 15 amino acids. Deletions cut 2 bases from V and 4 bases from J, with 17 bases between. The germline gives CDR1 GTSNPN, CDR2 SVGIG (reference sequence). CDR3 sequence reads: CAWSLWDPAATEAFF. The CDR3 nucleotides are TGTGCCTGGAGTCTCTGGGACCCCGCAGCCACTGAAGCTTTCTTT. Drawing the rest from reference TRBV30 and TRBJ1-1, the complete variable domain is SQTIHQWPATLVQPVGSPLSLECTVEGTSNPNLYWYRQAAGRGLQLLFYSVGIGQISSEVPQNLSASRPQDRQFILSSKKLLLSDSGFYLCAWSLWDPAATEAFFGQGTRLTVV.